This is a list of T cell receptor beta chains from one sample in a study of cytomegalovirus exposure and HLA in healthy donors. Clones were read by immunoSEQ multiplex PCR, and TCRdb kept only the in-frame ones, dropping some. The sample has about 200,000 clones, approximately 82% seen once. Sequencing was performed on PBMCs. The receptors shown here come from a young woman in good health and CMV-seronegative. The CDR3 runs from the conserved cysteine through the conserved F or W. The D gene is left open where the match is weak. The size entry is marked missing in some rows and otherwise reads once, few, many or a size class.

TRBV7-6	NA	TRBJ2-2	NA	TGTGCCAGCAGCCTAGGCAGCGATAACACCGGGGAGCTGTTTTTT	CASSLGSDNTGELFF
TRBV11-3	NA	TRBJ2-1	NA	TGTGCCAGCAGCTCCCCCGAGTACAATGAGCAGTTCTTC	CASSSPEYNEQFF
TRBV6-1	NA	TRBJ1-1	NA	TGTGCCAGCAATATCGTAAGGGTGGGCATCCCTGAAGCTTTCTTT	CASNIVRVGIPEAFF
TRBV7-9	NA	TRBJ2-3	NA	TGTGCCAGCACCTTAGCCGGCAGCCTAGCGACAGATACGCAGTATTTT	CASTLAGSLATDTQYF
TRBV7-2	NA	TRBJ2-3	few	TGTGCCAGCAGCCTCAAACGCGGGTGGGACACAGATACGCAGTATTTT	CASSLKRGWDTDTQYF
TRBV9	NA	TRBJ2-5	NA	TGTGCCAGCAGCGTAGTTGGGCGGTCCTCTTCCTGGGAGTACTTC	CASSVVGRSSSWEYF
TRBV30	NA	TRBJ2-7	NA	TGTGCCTGGAGTGCCCTCACCCACGAGCAGTACTTC	CAWSALTHEQYF
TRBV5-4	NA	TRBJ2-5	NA	TGTGCCAGCAGCCCAGTCAGGGTCTCCCAAGAGACCCAGTACTTC	CASSPVRVSQETQYF
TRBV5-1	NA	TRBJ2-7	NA	TGCGCCAGCAGCCCCGTCGGACAACCCAGCTCCTACGAGCAGTACTTC	CASSPVGQPSSYEQYF
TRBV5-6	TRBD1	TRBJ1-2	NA	TGTGCCAGCAGCTGGACAGGGAACTATGGCTACACCTTC	CASSWTGNYGYTF
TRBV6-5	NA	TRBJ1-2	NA	TGTGCCAGCAGTTACTCGGGGGCGCGGGACTATGGCTACACCTTC	CASSYSGARDYGYTF
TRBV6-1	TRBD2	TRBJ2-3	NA	TGTGCCAGCAGTGAAATCAGCGGGAGGAGGGATACGCAGTATTTT	CASSEISGRRDTQYF
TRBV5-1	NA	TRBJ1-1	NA	TGCGCCAGCGGCGAGGACACTGAAGCTTTCTTT	CASGEDTEAFF
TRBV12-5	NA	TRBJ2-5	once	TGTGCTAGTGGTTTGCCCGGAAGGGAGACCCAGTACTTC	CASGLPGRETQYF
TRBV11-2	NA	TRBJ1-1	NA	TGTGCCAGCAGCTTCAGAGGAGCTAGCACTGAAGCTTTCTTT	CASSFRGASTEAFF